This T cell receptor (beta chain) is drawn from a study of shared clonotypes between healthy human individuals. Overall study findings and caveats: Generation probabilities of non-shared clonotypes were lower (relative to those shared by all four donors). It was the few donors that limited the genetic and exposure-history diversity represented. Incompleteness in sorted-subset sequencing, despite large depth, was shown by rarefaction.

The assay was immunoSEQ multiplex PCR, and TCRdb's table has in-frame clones only and misses some. The sample consists of about 2,200,000 clones, approximately 94% of them appearing once. Turning to this clone: As yet, its antigen is unknown.

V lost 3 bases to trimming and J lost 8 bases; unmatched junction nucleotides: 9. The CDR3 has 15 amino acids. CDR1 is SNHLY, CDR2 FYNNEI, per germline. Terminally differentiated effector memory CD45RA+ cells were left out of the naive CD8 fraction, which was CD45RO-negative and positively selected for CCR7. Material for sequencing was naive CD8+ T cells from PBMCs. The clonotype originates from a man aged 18 to 30 in good health. Some clones in this sample may be carry-over from other donors' samples. The J gene is TRBJ2-1, the V gene TRBV2; the match to TRBD2 covers 8 bases. The CDR3 here is CASSDSSGSGYEQFF. DNA of the CDR3: TGTGCCAGCAGTGATTCGAGCGGGAGCGGCTATGAGCAGTTCTTC.